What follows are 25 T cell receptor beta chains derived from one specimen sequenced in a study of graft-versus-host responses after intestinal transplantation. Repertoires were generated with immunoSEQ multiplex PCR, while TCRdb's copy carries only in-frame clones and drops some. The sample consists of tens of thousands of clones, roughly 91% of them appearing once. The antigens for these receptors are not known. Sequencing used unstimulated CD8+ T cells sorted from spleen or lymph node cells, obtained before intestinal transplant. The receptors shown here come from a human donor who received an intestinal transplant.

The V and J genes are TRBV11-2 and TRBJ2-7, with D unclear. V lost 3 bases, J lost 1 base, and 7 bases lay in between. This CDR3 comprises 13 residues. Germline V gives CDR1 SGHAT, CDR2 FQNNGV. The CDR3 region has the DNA TGTGCCAGCAGCTTGCAGATTTCCTACGAGCAGTACTTC. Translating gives CASSLQISYEQYF.

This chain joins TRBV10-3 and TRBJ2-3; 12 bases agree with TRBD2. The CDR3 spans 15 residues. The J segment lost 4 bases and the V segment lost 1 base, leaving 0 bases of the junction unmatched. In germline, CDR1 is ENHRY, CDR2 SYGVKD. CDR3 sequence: CAISEWTSGADTQYF. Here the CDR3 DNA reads TGTGCCATCAGTGAGTGGACTAGCGGGGCAGATACGCAGTATTTT.

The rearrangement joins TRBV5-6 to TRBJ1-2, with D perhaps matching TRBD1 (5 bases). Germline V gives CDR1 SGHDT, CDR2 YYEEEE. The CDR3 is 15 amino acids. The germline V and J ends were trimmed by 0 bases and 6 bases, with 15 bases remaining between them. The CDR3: CASSLGGGGMNGYTF. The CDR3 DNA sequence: TGTGCCAGCAGCTTGGGGGGCGGAGGGATGAATGGCTACACCTTC.

CDR3 region: CASSQSGTGVGNTIYF. CDR3 DNA sequence: TGTGCCAGCAGCCAATCCGGGACAGGAGTTGGAAACACCATATATTTT. The genes are TRBV11-2 and TRBJ1-3, with TRBD1 identical over 8 bases. This CDR3 is built from 16 residues. Germline V gives CDR1 SGHAT, CDR2 FQNNGV. J gave up 3 bases and V 5 bases, and 9 bases lay outside the gene matches.

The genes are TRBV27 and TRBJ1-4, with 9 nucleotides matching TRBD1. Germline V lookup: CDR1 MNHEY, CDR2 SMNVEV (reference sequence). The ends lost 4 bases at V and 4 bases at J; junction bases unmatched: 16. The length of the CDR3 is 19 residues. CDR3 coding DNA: TGTGCCAGCAGTTCACCTACAGGGGGCGCCCCCGGGGGTAATGAAAAACTGTTTTTT. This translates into CASSSPTGGAPGGNEKLFF.

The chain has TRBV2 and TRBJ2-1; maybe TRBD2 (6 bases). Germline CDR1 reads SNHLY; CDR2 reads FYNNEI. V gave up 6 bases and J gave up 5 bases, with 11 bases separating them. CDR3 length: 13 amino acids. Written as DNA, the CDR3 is TGTGCCAGCAGAGGCGGGGCAGACAATGAGCAGTTCTTC. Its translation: CASRGGADNEQFF.

The chain's CDR3 is CASSQSPGTGELFF. CDR3 DNA sequence: TGCGCCAGCAGCCAATCACCGGGAACCGGGGAGCTGTTTTTT. The genes are TRBV4-1 and TRBJ2-2; TRBD2 might be the D (5 bases). The CDR3 consists of 14 residues. V was clipped by 2 bases and J by 5 bases, with 9 bases between them. The germline gives CDR1 MGHRA, CDR2 YSYEKL.

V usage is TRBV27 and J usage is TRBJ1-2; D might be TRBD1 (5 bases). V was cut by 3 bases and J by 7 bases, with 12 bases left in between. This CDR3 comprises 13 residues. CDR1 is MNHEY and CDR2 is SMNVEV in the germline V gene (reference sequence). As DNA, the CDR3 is TGTGCCAGCAGTTTGAACGGGGGAGGTGGCTACACCTTC. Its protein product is CASSLNGGGGYTF.

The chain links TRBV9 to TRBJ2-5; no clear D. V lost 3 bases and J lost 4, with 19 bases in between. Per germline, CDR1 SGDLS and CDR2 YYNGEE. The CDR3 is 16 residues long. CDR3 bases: TGTGCCAGCAGCGCAAATGGGCTTGGCCTTTCAGAGACCCAGTACTTC. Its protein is CASSANGLGLSETQYF.

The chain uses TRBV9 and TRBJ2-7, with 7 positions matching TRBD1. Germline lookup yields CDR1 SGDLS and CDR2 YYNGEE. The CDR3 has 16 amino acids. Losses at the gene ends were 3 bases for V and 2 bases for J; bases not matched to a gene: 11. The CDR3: CASSAPTGDETYEQYF. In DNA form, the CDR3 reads TGTGCCAGCAGCGCACCCACAGGGGATGAGACCTACGAGCAGTACTTC. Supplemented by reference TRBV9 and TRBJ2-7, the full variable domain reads DSGVTQTPKHLITATGQRVTLRCSPRSGDLSVYWYQQSLDQGLQFLIQYYNGEERAKGNILERFSAQQFPDLHSELNLSSLELGDSALYFCASSAPTGDETYEQYFGPGTRLTVT.

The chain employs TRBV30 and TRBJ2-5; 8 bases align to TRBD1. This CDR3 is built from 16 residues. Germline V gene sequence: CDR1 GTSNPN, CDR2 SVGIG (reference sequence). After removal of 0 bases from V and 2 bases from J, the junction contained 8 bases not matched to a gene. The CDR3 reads CAWSVPGQALQETQYF. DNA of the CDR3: TGTGCCTGGAGTGTCCCGGGACAGGCCTTACAAGAGACCCAGTACTTC. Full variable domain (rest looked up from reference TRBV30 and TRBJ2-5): SQTIHQWPATLVQPVGSPLSLECTVEGTSNPNLYWYRQAAGRGLQLLFYSVGIGQISSEVPQNLSASRPQDRQFILSSKKLLLSDSGFYLCAWSVPGQALQETQYFGPGTRLLVL.

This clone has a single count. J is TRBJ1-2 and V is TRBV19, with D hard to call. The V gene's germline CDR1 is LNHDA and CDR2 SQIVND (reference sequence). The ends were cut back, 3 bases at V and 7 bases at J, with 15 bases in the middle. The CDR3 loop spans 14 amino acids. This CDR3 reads CASSMALEAGGYTF. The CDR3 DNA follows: TGTGCCAGTAGTATGGCCCTCGAGGCGGGTGGCTACACCTTC.

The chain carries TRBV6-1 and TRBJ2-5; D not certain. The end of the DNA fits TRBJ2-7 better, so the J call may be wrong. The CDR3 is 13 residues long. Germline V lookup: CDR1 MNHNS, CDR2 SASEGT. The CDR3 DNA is TGTGCCAGCAGTGACCCCGGAGAGTACGAGCAGTACTTC. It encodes CASSDPGEYEQYF.

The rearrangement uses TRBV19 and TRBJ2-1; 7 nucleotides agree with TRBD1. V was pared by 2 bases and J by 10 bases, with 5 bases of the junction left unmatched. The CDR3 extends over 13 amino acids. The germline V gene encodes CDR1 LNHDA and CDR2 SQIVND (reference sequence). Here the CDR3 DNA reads TGTGCCAGTAGTATACACAGGGGCTACGAGCAGTTCTTC. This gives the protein CASSIHRGYEQFF.

The CDR3, as DNA: TGTGCCAGCAGGCCTAGCGGGCTGAACACCGGGGAGCTGTTTTTT. It translates to CASRPSGLNTGELFF. V and J are TRBV6-6 and TRBJ2-2, with 8 bases identical to TRBD2. The CDR3 spans 15 residues. V shed 6 bases, J shed 1 base, and the junction held 4 bases outside the gene matches. The germline V gene encodes CDR1 MNHNY and CDR2 SVGAGI (reference sequence).

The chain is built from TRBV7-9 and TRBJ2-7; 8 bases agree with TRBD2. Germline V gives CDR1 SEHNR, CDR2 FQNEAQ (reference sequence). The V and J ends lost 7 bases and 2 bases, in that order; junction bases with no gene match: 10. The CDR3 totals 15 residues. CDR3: CASNTDPGGAYEQYF. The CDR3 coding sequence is TGTGCCAGCAACACAGACCCGGGGGGGGCCTACGAGCAGTACTTC.

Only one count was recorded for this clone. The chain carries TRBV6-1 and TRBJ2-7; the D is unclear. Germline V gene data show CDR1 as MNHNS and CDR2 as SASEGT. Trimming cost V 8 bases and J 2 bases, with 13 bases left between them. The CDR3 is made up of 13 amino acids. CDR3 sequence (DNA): TGTGCCAGCCTCGATAGATTGACCTACGAGCAGTACTTC. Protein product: CASLDRLTYEQYF.

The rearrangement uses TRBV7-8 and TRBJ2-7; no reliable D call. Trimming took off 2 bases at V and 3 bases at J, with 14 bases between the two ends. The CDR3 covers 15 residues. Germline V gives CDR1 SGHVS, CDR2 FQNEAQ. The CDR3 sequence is CASSLMVAGYYEQYF. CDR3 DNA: TGTGCCAGCAGCTTAATGGTGGCAGGTTACTACGAGCAGTACTTC.

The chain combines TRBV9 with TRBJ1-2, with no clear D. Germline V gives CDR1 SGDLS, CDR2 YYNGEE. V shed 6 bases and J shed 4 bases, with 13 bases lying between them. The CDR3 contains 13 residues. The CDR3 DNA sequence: TGTGCCAGCACCGCAAAGGGAGGCTATGGCTACACCTTC. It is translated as CASTAKGGYGYTF. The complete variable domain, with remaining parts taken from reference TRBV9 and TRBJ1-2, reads DSGVTQTPKHLITATGQRVTLRCSPRSGDLSVYWYQQSLDQGLQFLIQYYNGEERAKGNILERFSAQQFPDLHSELNLSSLELGDSALYFCASTAKGGYGYTFGSGTRLTVV.

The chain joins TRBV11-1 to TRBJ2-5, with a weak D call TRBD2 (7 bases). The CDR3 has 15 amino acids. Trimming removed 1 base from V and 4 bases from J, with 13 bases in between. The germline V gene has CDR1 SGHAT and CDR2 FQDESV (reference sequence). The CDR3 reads CASSLGGAGAETQYF. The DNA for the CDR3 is TGTGCCAGCAGCTTAGGAGGGGCGGGGGCAGAGACCCAGTACTTC.

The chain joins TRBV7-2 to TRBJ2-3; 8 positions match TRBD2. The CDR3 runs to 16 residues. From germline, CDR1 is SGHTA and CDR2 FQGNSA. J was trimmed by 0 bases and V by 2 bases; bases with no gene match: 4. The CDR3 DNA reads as TGTGCCAGCAGCTTACCTAGCGGGCCCAGCACAGATACGCAGTATTTT. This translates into CASSLPSGPSTDTQYF.

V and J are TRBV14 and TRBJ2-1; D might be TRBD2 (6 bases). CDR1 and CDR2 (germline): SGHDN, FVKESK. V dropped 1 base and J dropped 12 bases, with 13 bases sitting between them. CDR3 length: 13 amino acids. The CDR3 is CASSQGLVSGQFF. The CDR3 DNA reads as TGTGCCAGCAGCCAAGGACTAGTATCAGGGCAGTTCTTC.

Written as DNA, the CDR3 is TGTGCCAGCAGCGCCGGACAGGGGTTGAACACTGAAGCTTTCTTT. This gives the protein CASSAGQGLNTEAFF. This chain uses TRBV7-9 with TRBJ1-1; 9 nucleotides match TRBD1. The V gene's germline CDR1 is SEHNR and CDR2 FQNEAQ (reference sequence). This CDR3 has 15 residues. The trim removed 5 bases at V and 0 bases at J, leaving 4 bases unmatched.

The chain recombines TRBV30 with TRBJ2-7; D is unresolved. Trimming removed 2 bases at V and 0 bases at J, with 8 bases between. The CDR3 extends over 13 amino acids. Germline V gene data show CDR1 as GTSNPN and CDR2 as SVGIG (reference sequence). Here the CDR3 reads CAWSNDISYEQYF. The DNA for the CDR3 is TGTGCCTGGAGTAACGACATCTCCTACGAGCAGTACTTC.

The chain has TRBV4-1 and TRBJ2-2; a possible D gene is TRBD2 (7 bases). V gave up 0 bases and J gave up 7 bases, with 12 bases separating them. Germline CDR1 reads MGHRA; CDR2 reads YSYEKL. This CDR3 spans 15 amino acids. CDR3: CASSQEGGAVGELFF. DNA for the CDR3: TGCGCCAGCAGCCAAGAAGGGGGGGCGGTCGGGGAGCTGTTTTTT.